These T cell receptor beta chains were read from a single sample in a study of shared T cell receptors in the human thymus. Clones were read by immunoSEQ multiplex PCR, and TCRdb kept only the in-frame ones, dropping some. The repertoire holds approximately 760,000 clones, with approximately 85% as singletons. These data were likewise used in another study, on human thymus T cells.

Sequenced sample: thymocytes. These receptors originate from a girl under three years old with a congenital heart defect. Both conserved end residues are part of each CDR3. The D gene is left open where the match is weak. Expanded clones are given a class, and other clones once, few, many or no size at all.

V,J,D,size,CDR3,DNA
TRBV5-1,TRBJ1-3,.,.,CASSLPGATGNTIYF,TGCGCCAGCAGCTTACCGGGAGCTACTGGAAACACCATATATTTT
TRBV27,TRBJ2-3,TRBD2,.,CASSGETSGGIKDTQYF,TGTGCCAGCAGTGGGGAGACTAGCGGGGGTATAAAAGATACGCAGTATTTT
TRBV6-6,TRBJ1-5,.,.,CASSYSGVSSNQPQHF,TGTGCCAGCAGTTACTCAGGGGTTAGTAGCAATCAGCCCCAGCATTTT
TRBV7-2,TRBJ2-7,.,once,CASSPSSGVYEQYF,TGTGCCAGCAGCCCTAGCTCAGGGGTGTACGAGCAGTACTTC
TRBV9,TRBJ1-1,.,.,CASSVSDKQGGTEAFF,TGTGCCAGCAGCGTTTCCGACAAACAGGGTGGGACTGAAGCTTTCTTT
TRBV10-3,TRBJ2-6,.,few,CAISTLSTEVGGANVLTF,TGTGCCATCAGTACCCTCTCGACGGAGGTAGGGGGGGCCAACGTCCTGACTTTC
TRBV28,TRBJ1-1,.,.,CASSRFDRPERTAEAFF,TGTGCCAGCAGTCGATTCGACAGGCCTGAAAGGACGGCTGAAGCTTTCTTT
TRBV11-2,TRBJ2-1,TRBD2,.,CASSSGLAGGRDEQFF,TGTGCCAGCAGCTCGGGACTAGCGGGGGGGCGTGATGAGCAGTTCTTC
TRBV7-9,TRBJ1-5,.,.,CASTTGGVGQPQHF,TGTGCCAGCACCACGGGGGGAGTAGGTCAGCCCCAGCATTTT
TRBV19,TRBJ2-1,.,.,CASRGSSYNEQFF,TGTGCCAGTCGGGGGAGCTCCTACAATGAGCAGTTCTTC
TRBV6-6,TRBJ2-5,.,.,CASSPPGRQETQYF,TGTGCCAGCAGCCCACCGGGGAGACAAGAGACCCAGTACTTC
TRBV15,TRBJ2-6,.,once,CATRRAGTISGANVLTF,TGTGCCACCAGACGGGCGGGGACCATCTCTGGGGCCAACGTCCTGACTTTC
TRBV18,TRBJ1-1,.,.,CASSPRRDKLNTEAFF,TGTGCCAGCTCACCCCGCCGGGACAAACTGAACACTGAAGCTTTCTTT
TRBV10-3,TRBJ2-6,.,.,CAIGRGLAKAGANVLTF,TGTGCCATCGGGCGAGGACTCGCGAAGGCTGGGGCCAACGTCCTGACTTTC
TRBV4-1,TRBJ1-6,TRBD1,.,CASSQDWDSNNSPLHF,TGCGCCAGCAGCCAAGATTGGGACAGCAATAATTCACCCCTCCACTTT
TRBV14,TRBJ2-2,TRBD1,.,CASIPRDRGYTGELFF,TGTGCCAGCATCCCAAGGGACAGGGGGTACACCGGGGAGCTGTTTTTT
TRBV5-6,TRBJ1-1,.,.,CASSLRSDPRLEDNTEAFF,TGTGCCAGCAGCTTGCGGTCCGACCCTCGACTCGAGGATAACACTGAAGCTTTCTTT
TRBV5-5,TRBJ1-5,TRBD1,.,CASSYSDRVRTRNQPQHF,TGTGCCAGCAGCTATTCCGACAGGGTACGTACCCGCAATCAGCCCCAGCATTTT
TRBV4-1,TRBJ1-2,.,.,CASSQVTYLTDTTNYGYTF,TGCGCCAGCAGCCAAGTCACTTACTTGACAGATACAACTAACTATGGCTACACCTTC
TRBV7-6,TRBJ1-1,TRBD1,.,CASSFRTGLRVDTEAFF,TGTGCCAGCAGCTTCCGGACAGGGTTGAGAGTGGACACTGAAGCTTTCTTT
TRBV4-1,TRBJ1-6,.,.,CASSQSPRDTHSPLHF,TGCGCCAGCAGCCAATCCCCCCGGGACACCCATTCACCCCTCCACTTT
TRBV5-1,TRBJ2-3,TRBD2,.,CASSLAIGGGGTDTQYF,TGCGCCAGCAGCTTGGCCATCGGGGGGGGAGGAACAGATACGCAGTATTTT
TRBV27,TRBJ1-1,.,.,CASIVFGLTNTEAFF,TGTGCCAGCATCGTCTTTGGACTGACGAACACTGAAGCTTTCTTT
TRBV4-1,TRBJ2-1,TRBD2,.,CASSQLLRAGGHYNEQFF,TGCGCCAGCAGCCAATTATTACGAGCGGGGGGGCACTACAATGAGCAGTTCTTC
TRBV6-6,TRBJ1-5,.,.,CASSYSRGGRNQPQHF,TGTGCCAGCAGTTACTCGCGGGGGGGGCGCAATCAGCCCCAGCATTTT
TRBV7-2,TRBJ2-7,.,.,CASSPASGGASSYEQYF,TGTGCCAGCAGCCCAGCATCTGGCGGGGCCTCCTCCTACGAGCAGTACTTC
TRBV28,TRBJ1-1,TRBD1,.,CASTQPPRQGMNTEAFF,TGTGCCAGCACCCAACCCCCGCGACAGGGGATGAACACTGAAGCTTTCTTT
TRBV7-8,TRBJ2-3,.,.,CASSLARGSTDTQYF,TGTGCCAGCAGCTTAGCAAGGGGAAGCACAGATACGCAGTATTTT
TRBV7-2,TRBJ1-2,TRBD1,.,CASSPIRKTGEGGYTF,TGTGCCAGCAGCCCTATAAGAAAGACAGGGGAGGGCGGCTACACCTTC
TRBV29-1,TRBJ2-2,TRBD1,.,CSASEGQGTGELFF,TGCAGCGCCTCCGAGGGACAGGGAACCGGGGAGCTGTTTTTT
TRBV5-1,TRBJ2-1,TRBD2,.,CASSLDGAGGSYNEQFF,TGCGCCAGCAGCTTGGATGGGGCGGGGGGCTCCTACAATGAGCAGTTCTTC
TRBV5-4,TRBJ1-6,.,.,CASSLRRYNSPLHF,TGTGCCAGCAGCTTGCGCAGGTATAATTCACCCCTCCACTTT
TRBV5-6,TRBJ2-5,TRBD2,.,CASSSWGSGGVQETQYF,TGTGCCAGCAGCTCTTGGGGTAGCGGGGGTGTCCAAGAGACCCAGTACTTC
TRBV4-1,TRBJ1-2,.,.,CASSQDRQANYGYTF,TGCGCCAGCAGCCAAGACAGGCAGGCTAACTATGGCTACACCTTC
TRBV15,TRBJ1-6,.,.,CATSSRTGSAFVSPLHF,TGTGCCACCAGCAGCCGTACAGGTTCAGCCTTCGTTTCACCCCTCCACTTT
TRBV6-1,TRBJ2-7,.,.,CASSDEGRYSYEQYF,TGTGCCAGCAGTGATGAGGGCAGGTACTCCTACGAGCAGTACTTC
TRBV29-1,TRBJ2-5,TRBD2,few,CSVLGITSGGVLQETQYF,TGCAGCGTCCTTGGGATTACTAGCGGGGGGGTTCTCCAAGAGACCCAGTACTTC
TRBV29-1,TRBJ2-7,TRBD1,.,CSVEEPGGTGIEQYF,TGCAGCGTTGAAGAACCCGGGGGGACAGGGATCGAGCAGTACTTC
TRBV4-3,TRBJ2-3,TRBD2,.,CASSQDGPRGGHTSTDTQYF,TGCGCCAGCAGCCAAGACGGACCGCGGGGGGGTCATACTAGCACAGATACGCAGTATTTT
TRBV19,TRBJ2-5,TRBD2,once,CASSIREALAGPTGQETQYF,TGTGCCAGTAGTATTAGGGAGGCGCTAGCGGGTCCGACGGGGCAAGAGACCCAGTACTTC
TRBV11-2,TRBJ2-3,TRBD2,.,CASSLLAGVDTQYF,TGTGCCAGCAGCTTACTAGCGGGGGTAGATACGCAGTATTTT
TRBV19,TRBJ2-7,TRBD2,.,CASSISPGEGDYEQYF,TGTGCCAGTAGTATATCCCCCGGGGAGGGCGATTACGAGCAGTACTTC
TRBV4-1,TRBJ2-7,.,once,CASSLNLQGSYEQYF,TGCGCCAGCAGCCTGAACTTACAGGGTTCCTACGAGCAGTACTTC
TRBV28,TRBJ2-7,.,few,CASSLTSRKKQAKLYEQYF,TGTGCCAGCAGTCTAACTTCACGAAAGAAACAGGCCAAGCTCTACGAGCAGTACTTC
TRBV14,TRBJ2-1,.,.,CASSHTTITGGHNEQFF,TGTGCCAGCAGCCATACCACTATAACGGGGGGCCACAATGAGCAGTTCTTC
TRBV6-5,TRBJ2-7,.,.,CASSYIRDKFYEQYF,TGTGCCAGCAGTTACATCCGGGACAAATTCTACGAGCAGTACTTC
TRBV5-1,TRBJ1-1,.,few,CASSLTRGGTEAFF,TGCGCCAGCAGCCTAACCAGGGGTGGAACTGAAGCTTTCTTT
TRBV29-1,TRBJ2-4,TRBD2,.,CSVTSGGAENIQYF,TGCAGCGTCACTAGCGGGGGGGCGGAAAACATTCAGTACTTC
TRBV6-5,TRBJ1-4,.,.,CASRAGVYEKLFF,TGTGCCAGCAGGGCGGGAGTTTATGAAAAACTGTTTTTT
TRBV4-3,TRBJ2-1,.,.,CASSQVQVSGSYNEQFF,TGCGCCAGCAGCCAGGTACAGGTTAGTGGGTCCTACAATGAGCAGTTCTTC
TRBV9,TRBJ1-1,TRBD1,.,CASSVVGTGGTEAFF,TGTGCCAGCAGCGTAGTTGGGACAGGCGGCACTGAAGCTTTCTTT
TRBV4-1,TRBJ2-2,.,.,CASSQDFESRENTGELFF,TGCGCCAGCAGCCAAGACTTCGAATCCAGGGAAAACACCGGGGAGCTGTTTTTT
TRBV7-9,TRBJ2-7,.,.,CASSFSITFSWQYF,TGTGCCAGCAGCTTTAGTATTACCTTCTCTTGGCAGTACTTC
TRBV18,TRBJ2-7,TRBD1,.,CASSRPGQGSYEQYF,TGTGCCAGCTCACGACCGGGACAGGGAAGCTACGAGCAGTACTTC
TRBV19,TRBJ2-2,.,.,CASNRDNTGELFF,TGTGCCAGCAACAGGGATAACACCGGGGAGCTGTTTTTT
TRBV5-6,TRBJ1-2,TRBD1,.,CASSLGGTGVNYGYTF,TGTGCCAGCAGCTTAGGCGGGACAGGGGTTAACTATGGCTACACCTTC